Listed here are 19 T cell receptor beta chains from one sample, sequenced in a study of T cells in Graves' hyperthyroidism and ophthalmopathy (dated by TCRdb to the late 2010s). To prepare the library, multiplex PCR was applied. Sequencer: Illumina HiSeq 2000. The TCR beta CDR3 regions were amplified from RNA transcripts. The TCR CDR3 was subjected to a first round of RT-PCR using the HTBI primer set and the Qiagen OneStep RT-PCR kit. TCRdb reworked the public reads: Q25 trimming with fastp, MiXCR clone assembly, productive beta chains retained. Here each entry gathers all rows of one CDR3 protein and keeps the most common genes and DNA. In all, the sample holds roughly 500,000 distinct CDR3 sequences, and about 43% of those were seen once. 15% to 20% of the sample goes to the ten largest clones. Specimen: peripheral blood or thyroid tissue (not recorded which). The receptors derive from an adult woman with Graves' disease, either hyperthyroidism or ophthalmopathy (not recorded which).

Many counts were recorded for this clonotype. This chain uses TRBV7-9 with TRBJ1-1; maybe TRBD1 (5 bases). V was cut by 3 bases and J by 0 bases, with 11 bases left in between. The CDR3 loop spans 15 amino acids. In germline, CDR1 is SEHNR, CDR2 FQNEAQ (reference sequence). The chain's CDR3 is CASSFAGVVNTEAFF. CDR3 nucleotide sequence: TGTGCCAGCAGCTTTGCGGGGGTGGTGAACACTGAAGCTTTCTTT.

The V gene is TRBV10-3, the J gene TRBJ2-5; TRBD1 matches at 8 bases. V was pared by 10 bases and J by 9 bases, with 19 bases of the junction left unmatched. Germline-derived CDR1 and CDR2 are ENHRY and SYGVKD. This CDR3 has 15 amino acids. The CDR3 spells CATATGDGVNQPQYF. For the CDR3, the DNA is TGTGCCACAGCGACAGGGGATGGGGTTAATCAGCCCCAGTACTTC.

In this sample, this clonotype turned up once. The chain carries TRBV10-3 and TRBJ2-2; 10 bases are a match to TRBD2. Germline CDR1 ENHRY, CDR2 SYGVKD. V dropped 5 bases and J dropped 0; count of bases not matched to a gene: 3. This CDR3 spans 16 amino acids. CDR3 sequence (DNA): TGTGCCATCAGTCAGACTAGCGGGTCGAACACCGGGGAGCTGTTTTTT. Translation gives CAISQTSGSNTGELFF.

The chain has TRBV2 and TRBJ1-2, with 7 bases aligning to TRBD1. Germline V CDR1 and CDR2: SNHLY, FYNNEI. V dropped 7 bases and J dropped 7; count of bases not matched to a gene: 12. There are 14 residues in the CDR3. The CDR3 reads CASILRGRVGGYTF. The DNA for the CDR3 is TGTGCCAGCATTTTAAGGGGGCGAGTTGGTGGCTACACCTTC. Filled out from reference TRBV2 and TRBJ1-2, the complete variable domain reads EPEVTQTPSHQVTQMGQEVILRCVPISNHLYFYWYRQILGQKVEFLVSFYNNEISEKSEIFDDQFSVERPDGSNFTLKIRSTKLEDSAMYFCASILRGRVGGYTFGSGTRLTVV.

About this clonotype: This CDR3 is missing its conserved last phenylalanine or tryptophan, likely due to a read error. The limits of the CDR3 on the DNA are not certain, so only TCRdb's listed CDR3 is given. The chain combines TRBV3-1 with TRBJ2-7. The CDR3 adds up to 8 amino acids, both ends counted. Looked up from germline, CDR1 is LGHDT and CDR2 is YNNKEL (reference sequence). CDR3 in amino acids: CASSLYTR.

This clonotype was counted at least ten times. This sequence joins TRBV7-9 and TRBJ1-2; TRBD1 matches 9 bases. The V segment lost 6 bases and the J segment 2 bases; nucleotides outside the gene matches: 4. The CDR3 runs 14 residues. The germline CDR1 and CDR2 sequences are SEHNR and FQNEAQ (reference sequence). Here the CDR3 reads CASRPDRGNYGYTF. CDR3 sequence (DNA): TGTGCCAGCAGACCGGACAGGGGAAACTATGGCTACACCTTC.

The chain combines TRBV20-1 with TRBJ2-3; no reliable D call. The CDR3 totals 12 residues. Per germline, CDR1 DFQATT and CDR2 SNEGSKA (reference sequence). Trimming removed 7 bases from V and 6 bases from J, with 14 bases in between. CDR3 in amino acids: CSVTTPGDTQYF. DNA for the CDR3: TGCAGTGTCACAACCCCCGGGGATACGCAGTATTTT.

This clonotype came up many times. The V call is TRBV28, the J call TRBJ2-5; D perhaps matches TRBD1 (6 bases). The CDR3 sequence is 14 residues long. Germline V CDR1 and CDR2: MDHEN, SYDVKM. Trimming took off 8 bases at V and 7 bases at J, with 20 bases between the two ends. The CDR3 sequence: CASSRQERPGTQYF. In nucleotides, the CDR3 is TGTGCCAGCTCAAGACAGGAAAGACCAGGGACCCAGTACTTC.

This chain connects TRBV19 to TRBJ2-2, with D tentatively TRBD2 (5 bases). Germline-derived CDR1 and CDR2 are LNHDA and SQIVND (reference sequence). Deletions cut 9 bases from V and 0 bases from J, with 17 bases between. This CDR3 spans 16 amino acids. CDR3 sequence (DNA): TGTGCCAGCAGCCCGAGGAGGTCCGCGAACACCGGGGAGCTGTTTTTT. Protein: CASSPRRSANTGELFF. Complete variable domain (other parts from reference TRBV19 and TRBJ2-2): DGGITQSPKYLFRKEGQNVTLSCEQNLNHDAMYWYRQDPGQGLRLIYYSQIVNDFQKGDIAEGYSVSREKKESFPLTVTSAQKNPTAFYLCASSPRRSANTGELFFGEGSRLTVL.

This clonotype was seen many times. The chain has TRBV11-2 and TRBJ1-1; a possible D gene is TRBD1 (6 bases). CDR3 length: 17 amino acids. Germline V gene sequence: CDR1 SGHAT, CDR2 FQNNGV. The germline V and J ends were trimmed by 1 base and 4 bases, with 19 bases remaining between them. The CDR3, as DNA: TGTGCCAGCAGCTTAGGTATCATCGGGGGCGCAGGCACTGAAGCTTTCTTT. As protein: CASSLGIIGGAGTEAFF.

This clonotype was seen many times. J is TRBJ2-7 and V is TRBV5-1; TRBD1 aligns across 7 bases. The CDR3 has 13 residues. With 5 bases clipped from V and 3 bases from J, the junction kept 5 bases outside the gene matches. Germline CDR1 and CDR2: SGHRS and YFSETQ. CDR3 DNA: TGCGCCAGCAGGCAGACAGGGTACTACGAGCAGTACTTC. Protein product: CASRQTGYYEQYF.

V is TRBV2 and J is TRBJ1-2; D unresolved. Germline values: CDR1 SNHLY, CDR2 FYNNEI. The CDR3 contains 15 residues. V lost 4 bases and J 5 bases, leaving 17 bases between the germline ends. This CDR3 is CASSGRIRGRYGYTF. CDR3 DNA sequence: TGTGCCAGCAGTGGACGGATTAGAGGGCGGTATGGCTACACCTTC.

V usage is TRBV10-1 and J usage is TRBJ1-2; maybe TRBD1 (5 bases). The V and J ends lost 10 bases and 8 bases respectively, with 14 bases between them. Germline-derived CDR1 and CDR2 are WNHNN and SYGVQD (reference sequence). CDR3 length equals 11 residues. DNA for the CDR3: TGCGCCACCAAGACAGCTGGGGGCTACACCTTC. This translates into CATKTAGGYTF.

This clonotype came up many times. This chain connects TRBV2 to TRBJ1-5; no clear D gene. Germline CDR1 and CDR2: SNHLY and FYNNEI. The CDR3 is made up of 13 amino acids. The ends were cut back, 3 bases at V and 4 bases at J, with 7 bases in the middle. The CDR3 sequence: CASSDSANQPQHF. The CDR3 nucleotides read TGTGCCAGCAGTGACAGCGCTAATCAGCCCCAGCATTTT.

V usage is TRBV19 and J usage is TRBJ2-3; 9 bases are a match to TRBD2. Germline loops: CDR1 LNHDA, CDR2 SQIVND (reference sequence). The CDR3 loop spans 14 amino acids. Trimming removed 11 bases from V and 4 bases from J; junction bases left unmatched: 10. The CDR3 sequence is CASGGLARSDTQYF. The CDR3 DNA sequence: TGTGCCTCAGGGGGACTAGCTAGGTCAGATACGCAGTATTTT.

The rearrangement joins TRBV29-1 to TRBJ1-1, with D hard to call. Trimming pared 2 bases from V and 2 bases from J, leaving 6 bases between. CDR1 is SQVTM, CDR2 ANQGSEA, per germline. The CDR3 has 12 amino acids. The CDR3 spells CSVENENTEAFF. The CDR3 region has the DNA TGCAGCGTTGAAAACGAAAACACTGAAGCTTTCTTT.

This clonotype was observed a handful of times. The chain has TRBV5-1 and TRBJ1-1, with a tentative D call TRBD1 (5 bases). The CDR3 extends over 14 amino acids. Germline CDR1 is SGHRS and CDR2 is YFSETQ. V shed 0 bases and J shed 8 bases, with 14 bases lying between them. The CDR3 loop reads CASSLVGTDGEAFF. The CDR3 coding sequence is TGCGCCAGCAGCTTGGTCGGGACCGACGGCGAAGCTTTCTTT.

This clonotype was counted many times. The chain combines TRBV2 with TRBJ2-7; TRBD2 matches 8 bases. The CDR3 runs 15 residues. The germline V gene encodes CDR1 SNHLY and CDR2 FYNNEI. J was trimmed by 1 base and V by 10 bases; bases with no gene match: 12. Written as DNA, the CDR3 is TGTGCCACCGCCATTACTAGCGGACGGTCCTACGAGCAGTACTTC. Residues: CATAITSGRSYEQYF.

There are many counts of this clonotype. The chain links TRBV12-3 or TRBV12-4 to TRBJ1-4; possibly TRBD1 for D (6 bases). The CDR3 is 15 amino acids. V was trimmed by 6 bases and J by 8 bases, leaving 19 bases between them. CDR3 coding DNA: TGTGCCAGCAGGCGGACAGCACCAGTGGGGGAAAAACTGTTTTTT. This gives the protein CASRRTAPVGEKLFF.